A selection of T cell receptor beta chains follows, all from one sample in a study of cytomegalovirus exposure and HLA in healthy donors. Some clones are missing from TCRdb's copy, which holds only in-frame ones; the method was immunoSEQ multiplex PCR. Of about 130,000 clones in the sample, over 60% are singletons; the top ten hold roughly 2%. Sequencing input: PBMCs. The receptors originated from a man aged 18 to 30 in good health and CMV-seronegative. Each CDR3 is given with its conserved first and last residue. Fields, in order: J gene, D gene, V gene, clone size, CDR3 protein, CDR3 DNA. D genes are given only for firm matches. Size tells how often a clone was seen (once, few, many) or the class of an expanded clone, and some rows leave it out.

>TRBJ2-1|TRBD2|TRBV4-1|NA
CASSQASGRVGNEQFF
TGCGCCAGCAGCCAAGCTAGCGGGAGGGTGGGCAATGAGCAGTTCTTC
>TRBJ1-2|TRBD1|TRBV7-3|NA
CASSLTGGGYGYTF
TGTGCCAGCAGCTTAACAGGGGGCGGCTATGGCTACACCTTC
>TRBJ2-1|NA|TRBV10-1|NA
CASSEREEYNEQFF
TGCGCCAGCAGTGAGCGTGAGGAGTACAATGAGCAGTTCTTC
>TRBJ1-2|NA|TRBV6-1|NA
CASSVRGSDLVGYTF
TGTGCCAGCAGCGTAAGGGGGAGTGACCTAGTAGGCTACACCTTC
>TRBJ2-1|NA|TRBV28|NA
CASSLGGLAGSLVFF
TGTGCCAGCAGTTTAGGGGGGTTAGCTGGGTCGCTCGTATTCTTC
>TRBJ2-5|TRBD1|TRBV19|NA
CASSSGQASQETQYF
TGTGCCAGTAGTTCGGGACAGGCGTCTCAAGAGACCCAGTACTTC
>TRBJ2-7|TRBD1|TRBV28|NA
CASIDRGWYEQYF
TGTGCCAGCATAGACAGGGGGTGGTACGAGCAGTACTTC
>TRBJ2-5|TRBD2|TRBV5-1|NA
CASSLALDSGSLETQYF
TGCGCCAGCAGCTTGGCCTTGGATAGCGGGAGTCTTGAGACCCAGTACTTC
>TRBJ1-2|NA|TRBV28|NA
CASNRGHYGYTF
TGTGCCAGCAATCGAGGCCACTATGGCTACACCTTC
>TRBJ1-2|NA|TRBV9|NA
CASSVANLGAYGYTF
TGTGCCAGCAGCGTAGCTAATTTGGGGGCCTATGGCTACACCTTC
>TRBJ2-3|NA|TRBV30|NA
CAWSVYRRTDTQYF
TGTGCCTGGAGTGTATACAGGCGCACAGATACGCAGTATTTT
>TRBJ2-3|TRBD2|TRBV5-1|NA
CASSLNSGSADTQYF
TGCGCCAGCAGCTTAAATAGCGGGAGCGCAGATACGCAGTATTTT
>TRBJ1-1|NA|TRBV9|NA
CASRFGENANTEAFF
TGTGCCAGCAGATTCGGGGAGAACGCGAACACTGAAGCTTTCTTT
>TRBJ1-1|NA|TRBV10-3|NA
CAISESTEANTEAFF
TGTGCCATCAGTGAGTCGACGGAGGCGAACACTGAAGCTTTCTTT
>TRBJ2-7|TRBD1|TRBV28|NA
CASSLLPVTGLYEQYF
TGTGCCAGCAGTTTATTACCCGTGACAGGGCTCTACGAGCAGTACTTC
>TRBJ2-1|NA|TRBV19|NA
CASSSYERGNEQFF
TGTGCCAGTAGTTCATACGAACGGGGCAATGAGCAGTTCTTC
>TRBJ2-7|TRBD1|TRBV5-1|NA
CASAGTGLTYEQYF
TGCGCCAGCGCAGGGACAGGGCTAACCTACGAGCAGTACTTC
>TRBJ2-5|TRBD1|TRBV7-2|NA
CASSFPNYRDRGTQYF
TGTGCCAGCAGCTTTCCAAATTACCGGGACAGGGGGACCCAGTACTTC
>TRBJ1-1|NA|TRBV2|few
CASSAQPGYRAFF
TGTGCCAGCAGTGCACAACCGGGTTATCGGGCTTTCTTT
>TRBJ2-3|TRBD2|TRBV2|NA
CASSRTSGSTDTQYF
TGTGCCAGCAGTCGGACTAGCGGGAGTACAGATACGCAGTATTTT
>TRBJ1-1|NA|TRBV4-1|NA
CASSPSFTGYTEAFF
TGCGCCAGCAGCCCTAGCTTCACAGGGTACACTGAAGCTTTCTTT
>TRBJ1-2|NA|TRBV6-5|few
CASSRGDSIYGYTF
TGTGCCAGCAGCCGTGGGGACTCGATCTATGGCTACACCTTC
>TRBJ2-4|TRBD1|TRBV7-2|few
CASSPGQGRVNIQYF
TGTGCCAGCAGCCCGGGACAGGGAAGGGTAAACATTCAGTACTTC
>TRBJ1-4|NA|TRBV25-1|once
CASSRNSGGEKLFF
TGTGCCAGCAGTCGTAACAGCGGTGGAGAAAAACTGTTTTTT
>TRBJ1-5|NA|TRBV5-6|NA
CASSSAGPSNQPQHF
TGTGCCAGCAGCTCGGCGGGTCCTAGCAATCAGCCCCAGCATTTT
>TRBJ2-7|TRBD2|TRBV2|NA
CAIIAGGPSYEQYF
TGTGCCATCATAGCGGGAGGGCCCTCCTACGAGCAGTACTTC
>TRBJ2-3|NA|TRBV4-1|few
CASSQGGSGTDTQYF
TGCGCCAGCAGCCAAGGGGGTAGCGGAACAGATACGCAGTATTTT
>TRBJ2-1|TRBD2|TRBV6-5|NA
CASSSRLAGIYNEQFF
TGTGCCAGCAGTTCAAGACTAGCGGGTATTTACAATGAGCAGTTCTTC
>TRBJ2-3|NA|TRBV5-6|NA
CASSPSTDTQYF
TGTGCCAGCAGCCCGAGCACAGATACGCAGTATTTT
>TRBJ1-6|TRBD1|TRBV7-2|NA
CASRSNRGQLGSPLHF
TGTGCCAGCAGGAGTAACAGGGGGCAGCTGGGTTCACCCCTCCACTTT
>TRBJ1-2|TRBD1|TRBV5-6|few
CASSLGTGVLRGYTF
TGTGCCAGCAGCTTGGGGACAGGGGTGTTAAGAGGCTACACCTTC
>TRBJ1-2|TRBD1|TRBV28|once
CASSTSGTATYGYTF
TGTGCCAGCAGTACCTCCGGGACAGCAACGTATGGCTACACCTTC
>TRBJ2-5|TRBD1|TRBV2|NA
CASSRDRGSGETQYF
TGTGCCAGCAGCAGGGACAGGGGATCGGGAGAGACCCAGTACTTC
>TRBJ2-2|TRBD1|TRBV6-5|NA
CASSWTGDTGELFF
TGTGCCAGCAGTTGGACAGGGGACACCGGGGAGCTGTTTTTT
>TRBJ2-3|TRBD2|TRBV11-3|NA
CASSFSGSTDTQYF
TGTGCCAGCAGCTTTAGCGGGAGCACAGATACGCAGTATTTT
>TRBJ1-2|NA|TRBV11-1|NA
CASSLSSSFNYGYTF
TGTGCCAGCAGCTTATCTTCGTCCTTTAACTATGGCTACACCTTC
>TRBJ2-2|NA|TRBV15|NA
CATSRGHTRVNTGELFF
TGTGCCACCAGCAGAGGCCACACCAGGGTGAACACCGGGGAGCTGTTTTTT
>TRBJ2-5|TRBD2|TRBV5-1|NA
CASSLVGSGSETQYF
TGCGCCAGCAGCTTGGTCGGTAGCGGGAGTGAGACCCAGTACTTC
>TRBJ2-7|NA|TRBV13|NA
CASRHRGSTSYEQYF
TGTGCCAGCAGACACAGAGGGAGCACTTCCTACGAGCAGTACTTC
>TRBJ2-3|NA|TRBV6-5|NA
CASAEVSTDTQYF
TGTGCCAGTGCGGAGGTTAGCACAGATACGCAGTATTTT